The T cell receptor beta chain under discussion was sequenced for a study of control samples from healthy donors and cancer patients. Per the germline V gene, CDR1 is SGHDT and CDR2 is YYEEEE. This CDR3 spans 13 amino acids. V gave up 4 bases and J gave up 7 bases; unmatched junction bases: 3. Generated by immunoSEQ multiplex PCR, the TCRdb table keeps only in-frame clones and is missing some. This repertoire shows 100,000 to 150,000 clones, more than 75% found once; its top ten account for roughly 1.9%. This chain joins TRBV5-6 and TRBJ2-1, with 9 bases that match TRBD2. The specimen sequenced was blood. The TCR comes from a man younger than 30 in good health. The CDR3 spells CASSGLARNEQFF. The CDR3 DNA reads as TGTGCCAGCAGCGGACTAGCGCGGAATGAGCAGTTCTTC.